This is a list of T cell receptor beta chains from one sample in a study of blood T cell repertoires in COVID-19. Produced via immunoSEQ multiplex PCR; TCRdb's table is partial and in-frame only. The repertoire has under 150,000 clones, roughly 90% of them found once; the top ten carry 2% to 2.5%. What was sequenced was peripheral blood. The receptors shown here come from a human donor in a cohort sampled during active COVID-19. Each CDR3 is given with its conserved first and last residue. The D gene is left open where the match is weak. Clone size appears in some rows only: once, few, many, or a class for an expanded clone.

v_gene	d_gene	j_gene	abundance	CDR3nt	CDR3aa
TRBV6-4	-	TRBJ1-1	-	TGTGCCAGCAGTCGTTTGTGGAACACTGAAGCTTTCTTT	CASSRLWNTEAFF
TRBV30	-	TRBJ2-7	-	TGTGCCTGGAGTGTAGTCGGAGACGGGCAGTACTTC	CAWSVVGDGQYF
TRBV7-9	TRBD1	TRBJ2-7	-	TGTGCCAGCAGCTCTCCCGGGACAGGGCCCGAGCAGTACTTC	CASSSPGTGPEQYF
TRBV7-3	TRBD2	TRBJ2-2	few	TGTGCCAGCAGCTTTAGCGGGGGGTACACCGGGGAGCTGTTTTTT	CASSFSGGYTGELFF
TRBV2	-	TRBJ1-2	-	TGTGCCAGCAGTGTCCTCAGGGTGCGTCCGGCCTTC	CASSVLRVRPAF
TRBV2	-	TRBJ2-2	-	TGTGCCAGTAAGACGCGACAGGTCGGGGAGCTGTTTTTT	CASKTRQVGELFF
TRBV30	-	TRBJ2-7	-	TGTGCCTGGGAAACAGTTCCCTACGAGCAGTACTTC	CAWETVPYEQYF
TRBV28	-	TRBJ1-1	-	TGTGCCAGCAGTTTAGTTCGGGGGAACACTGAAGCTTTCTTT	CASSLVRGNTEAFF
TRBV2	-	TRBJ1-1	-	TGTGCCAGCAGTGTGACAATTCCCGGCCAAGCTTTCTTT	CASSVTIPGQAFF
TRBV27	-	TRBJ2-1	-	TGTGCCAGCAGTTTATCCCCCCGACTAGGGCCCTACAATGAGCAGTTCTTC	CASSLSPRLGPYNEQFF
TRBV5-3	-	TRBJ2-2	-	TGTGCCAGAAGCTTGGACAGAAACACCGGGGAGCTGTTTTTT	CARSLDRNTGELFF
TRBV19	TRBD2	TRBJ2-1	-	TGTGCCAGTAGTATAAAGAGCGGGGAGCTCAATGAGCAGTTCTTC	CASSIKSGELNEQFF
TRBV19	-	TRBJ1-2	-	TGTGCCAGTAGTTTCGGGGATGGCTACACCTTC	CASSFGDGYTF
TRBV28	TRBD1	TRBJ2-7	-	TGTGCCAGCAATTTACAGGGGGCAGGAGTAAGGGAGCAGTACTTC	CASNLQGAGVREQYF
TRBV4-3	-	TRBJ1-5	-	TGCGCCAGCAGCCTCACCAGGGATAGCAATCAGCCCCAGCATTTT	CASSLTRDSNQPQHF
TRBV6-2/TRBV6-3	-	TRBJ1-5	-	TGTGCCAGCAGTTACTCGTCGACAGGCGGTCAGCCCCAGCATTTT	CASSYSSTGGQPQHF
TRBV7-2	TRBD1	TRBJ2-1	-	TGTGCCAGCAGCCTGACAGGGGGCACCTACAATGAGCAGTTCTTC	CASSLTGGTYNEQFF
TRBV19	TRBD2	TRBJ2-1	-	TGTGCCAGTAGCCTGGGCGGGGGCTCCTACAATGAGCAGTTCTTC	CASSLGGGSYNEQFF
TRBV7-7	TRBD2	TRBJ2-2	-	TGTGCTAGCAGCTTACTAGAGGGACTACGACCGAACACCGGGGAGCTGTTTTTT	CASSLLEGLRPNTGELFF
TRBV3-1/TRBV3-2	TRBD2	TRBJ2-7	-	TGTGCCAGCAGCCAAGGCCTAGCGGACGGGCTCGAGCAGTACTTC	CASSQGLADGLEQYF
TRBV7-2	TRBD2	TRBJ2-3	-	TGTGCCAGCAGCGCCCGCTGGGGGGGGAGCACAGATACGCAGTATTTT	CASSARWGGSTDTQYF
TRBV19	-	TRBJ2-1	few	TGTGCCAGTAGTGCCCTAGGGGGCTCCTACAATGAGCAGTTCTTC	CASSALGGSYNEQFF
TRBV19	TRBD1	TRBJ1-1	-	TGTGCCAGTAGTATTCAGGGGGTCTCCATGAACACTGAAGCTTTCTTT	CASSIQGVSMNTEAFF
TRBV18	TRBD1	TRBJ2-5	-	TGTGCCAGCTCACCGGACAGGGCTCAAGAGACCCAGTACTTC	CASSPDRAQETQYF
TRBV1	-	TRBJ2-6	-	TGCACCAGCAGCCAAGATTGGGCTAGCGGGGGGGTTCCGTATGGGGCCAACGTCCTGACTTTC	CTSSQDWASGGVPYGANVLTF
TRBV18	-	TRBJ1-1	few	TGTGCCAGCTCTCAAAAGGACAGAGCGACAAGAACTGAAGCTTTCTTT	CASSQKDRATRTEAFF
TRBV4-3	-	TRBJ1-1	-	TGCGCCAGCAGCCATCAGGGGATGAACACTGAAGCTTTCTTT	CASSHQGMNTEAFF
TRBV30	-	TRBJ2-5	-	TGTGCCTGGAGTCAAAATCAAGAGACCCAGTACTTC	CAWSQNQETQYF
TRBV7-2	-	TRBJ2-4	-	TGTGCCAGCAGGGAAGCCGGGGGAGTGTCCAAAAACATTCAGTACTTC	CASREAGGVSKNIQYF
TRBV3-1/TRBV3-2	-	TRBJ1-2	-	TGTGCCAGCAGCCAAGTGCCCCTGAGGTATGGCTACACCTTC	CASSQVPLRYGYTF
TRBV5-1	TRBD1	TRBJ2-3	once	TGCGCCAGCAGCGCTCGTCCTTCGGGACAGGGATCAGATACGCAGTATTTT	CASSARPSGQGSDTQYF
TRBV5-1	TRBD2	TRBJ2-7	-	TGCGCCAGCAGCTTCTCCGGGAGGGAGGGCGAGCAGTACTTC	CASSFSGREGEQYF
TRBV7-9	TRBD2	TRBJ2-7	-	TGTGCCAGCAGCCCCAAAGGACTAGCGGCCTCCTACGAGCAGTACTTC	CASSPKGLAASYEQYF
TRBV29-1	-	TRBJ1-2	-	TGCAGCGGCGGGGAGGGATCCTATGGCTACACCTTC	CSGGEGSYGYTF
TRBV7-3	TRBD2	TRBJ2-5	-	TGTGCCAGCAGCCCAACCGGGACTAGCGGGATAGAGACCCAGTACTTC	CASSPTGTSGIETQYF
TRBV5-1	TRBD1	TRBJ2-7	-	TGCGCCAGCAGCCAGGGACAGGTTTACGAGCAGTACTTC	CASSQGQVYEQYF
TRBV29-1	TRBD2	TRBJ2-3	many	TGCAGCGTCAGATCGGGGGGAGGCACAGATACGCAGTATTTT	CSVRSGGGTDTQYF
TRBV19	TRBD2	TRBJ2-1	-	TGTGCCAGTAGAAAACTAGCGGGAGGGGGGTACAATGAGCAGTTCTTC	CASRKLAGGGYNEQFF
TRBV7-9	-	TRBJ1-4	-	TGTGCCAGCAGCACTCGGAGTCATGAAAAACTGTTTTTT	CASSTRSHEKLFF